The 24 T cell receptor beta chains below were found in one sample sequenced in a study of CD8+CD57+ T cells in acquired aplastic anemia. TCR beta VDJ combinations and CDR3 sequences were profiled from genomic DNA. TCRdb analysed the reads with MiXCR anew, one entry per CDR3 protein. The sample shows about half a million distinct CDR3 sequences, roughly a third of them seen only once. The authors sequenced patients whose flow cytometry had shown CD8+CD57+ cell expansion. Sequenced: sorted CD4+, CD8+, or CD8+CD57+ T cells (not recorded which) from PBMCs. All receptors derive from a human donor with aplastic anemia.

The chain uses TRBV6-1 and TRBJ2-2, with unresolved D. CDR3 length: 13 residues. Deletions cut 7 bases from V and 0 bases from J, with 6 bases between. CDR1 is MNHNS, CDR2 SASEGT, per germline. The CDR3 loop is CASTQPNTGELFF. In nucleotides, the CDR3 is TGTGCCAGCACTCAGCCGAACACCGGGGAGCTGTTTTTT.

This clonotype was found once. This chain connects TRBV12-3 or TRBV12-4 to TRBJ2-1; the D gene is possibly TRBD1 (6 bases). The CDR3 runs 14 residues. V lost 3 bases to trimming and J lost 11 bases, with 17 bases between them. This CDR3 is CASSFQGNFGKQFF. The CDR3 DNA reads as TGTGCCAGCAGTTTCCAGGGGAATTTTGGTAAGCAGTTCTTC.

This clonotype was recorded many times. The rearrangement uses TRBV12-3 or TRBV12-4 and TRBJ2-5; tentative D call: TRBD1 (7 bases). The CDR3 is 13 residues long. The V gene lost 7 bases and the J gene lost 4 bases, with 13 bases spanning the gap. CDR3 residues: CASNPGGRETQYF. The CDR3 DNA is TGTGCCAGCAACCCAGGGGGGCGAGAGACCCAGTACTTC.

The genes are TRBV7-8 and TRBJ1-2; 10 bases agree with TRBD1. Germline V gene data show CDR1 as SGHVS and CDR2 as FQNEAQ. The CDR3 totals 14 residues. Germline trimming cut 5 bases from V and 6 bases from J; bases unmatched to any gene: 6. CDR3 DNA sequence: TGTGCCAGCAGCATCGACAGGGGGCTGGATGGCTACACCTTC. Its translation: CASSIDRGLDGYTF.

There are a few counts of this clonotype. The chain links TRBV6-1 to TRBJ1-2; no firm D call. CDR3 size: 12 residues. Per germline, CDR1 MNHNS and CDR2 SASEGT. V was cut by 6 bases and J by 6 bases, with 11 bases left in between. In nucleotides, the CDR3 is TGTGCCAGCAGAGATAGAATCCATGGCTACACCTTC. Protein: CASRDRIHGYTF.

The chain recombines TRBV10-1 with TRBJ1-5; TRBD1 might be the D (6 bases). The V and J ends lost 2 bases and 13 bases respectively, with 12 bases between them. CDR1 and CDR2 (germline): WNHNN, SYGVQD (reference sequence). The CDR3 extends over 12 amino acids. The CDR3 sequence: CASSETGRFQHF. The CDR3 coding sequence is TGCGCCAGCAGTGAGACAGGGAGGTTTCAGCATTTT.

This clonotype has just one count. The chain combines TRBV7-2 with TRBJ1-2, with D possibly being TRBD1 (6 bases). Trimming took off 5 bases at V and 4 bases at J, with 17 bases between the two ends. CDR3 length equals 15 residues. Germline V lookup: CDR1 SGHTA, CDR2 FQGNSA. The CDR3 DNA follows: TGTGCCAGCAGCGTGAAGGTGGGGGCGACCTATGGCTACACCTTC. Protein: CASSVKVGATYGYTF.

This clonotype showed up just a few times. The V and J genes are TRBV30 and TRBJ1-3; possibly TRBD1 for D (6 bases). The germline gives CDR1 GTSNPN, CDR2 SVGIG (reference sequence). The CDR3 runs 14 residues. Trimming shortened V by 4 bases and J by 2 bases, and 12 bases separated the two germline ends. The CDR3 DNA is TGTGCCTGGACGGGGGCCAGTCCTGGAAACACCATATATTTT. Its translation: CAWTGASPGNTIYF. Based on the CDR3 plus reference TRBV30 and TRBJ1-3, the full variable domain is SQTIHQWPATLVQPVGSPLSLECTVEGTSNPNLYWYRQAAGRGLQLLFYSVGIGQISSEVPQNLSASRPQDRQFILSSKKLLLSDSGFYLCAWTGASPGNTIYFGEGSWLTVV.

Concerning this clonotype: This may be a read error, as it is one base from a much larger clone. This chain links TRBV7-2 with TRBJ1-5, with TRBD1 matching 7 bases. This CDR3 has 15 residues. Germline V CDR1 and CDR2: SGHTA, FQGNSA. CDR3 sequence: CACSNRGMGNQPQHF. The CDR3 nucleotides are TGTGCCTGCAGCAACAGGGGTATGGGCAATCAGCCCCAGCATTTT.

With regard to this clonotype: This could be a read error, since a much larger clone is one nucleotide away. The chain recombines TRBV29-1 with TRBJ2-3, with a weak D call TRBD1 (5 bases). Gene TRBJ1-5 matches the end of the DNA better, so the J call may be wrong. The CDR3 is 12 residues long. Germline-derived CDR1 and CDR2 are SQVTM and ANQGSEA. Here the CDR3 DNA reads TGCAGCTCCGGGACCCGCGCAGATACGCAGCATTTT. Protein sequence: CSSGTRADTQHF.

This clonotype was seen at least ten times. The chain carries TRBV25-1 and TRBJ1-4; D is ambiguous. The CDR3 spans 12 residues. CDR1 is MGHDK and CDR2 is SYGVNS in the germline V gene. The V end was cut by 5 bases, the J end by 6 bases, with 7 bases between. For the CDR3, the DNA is TGTGCCAGCAGTACGGGCGATGAAAAACTGTTTTTT. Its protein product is CASSTGDEKLFF.

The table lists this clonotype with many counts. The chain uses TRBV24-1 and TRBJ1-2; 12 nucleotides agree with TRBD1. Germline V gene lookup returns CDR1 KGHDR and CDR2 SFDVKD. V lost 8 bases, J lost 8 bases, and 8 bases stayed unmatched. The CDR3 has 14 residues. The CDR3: CATNTGTGGEGYTF. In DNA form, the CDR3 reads TGTGCCACCAATACCGGGACAGGGGGCGAAGGCTACACCTTC.

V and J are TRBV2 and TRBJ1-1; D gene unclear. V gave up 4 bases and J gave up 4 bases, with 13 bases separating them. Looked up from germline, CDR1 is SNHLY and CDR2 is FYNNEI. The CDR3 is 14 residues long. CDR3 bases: TGTGCCAGCAGTGTGGCAGGAGCCACCACTGAAGCTTTCTTT. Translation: CASSVAGATTEAFF. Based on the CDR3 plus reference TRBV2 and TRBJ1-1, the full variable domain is EPEVTQTPSHQVTQMGQEVILRCVPISNHLYFYWYRQILGQKVEFLVSFYNNEISEKSEIFDDQFSVERPDGSNFTLKIRSTKLEDSAMYFCASSVAGATTEAFFGQGTRLTVV.

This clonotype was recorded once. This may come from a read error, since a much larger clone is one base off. CDR3 loop: CASSFRPGEDTQYF. The CDR3 DNA is TGTGCCAGCAGCTTTAGGCCAGGGGAGGATACGCAGTATTTT. The V gene is TRBV7-2, the J gene TRBJ2-3, with D perhaps TRBD1 (6 bases). Germline CDR1 SGHTA, CDR2 FQGNSA. This CDR3 has 14 amino acids. V dropped 3 bases and J dropped 6 bases, with 13 bases sitting between them.

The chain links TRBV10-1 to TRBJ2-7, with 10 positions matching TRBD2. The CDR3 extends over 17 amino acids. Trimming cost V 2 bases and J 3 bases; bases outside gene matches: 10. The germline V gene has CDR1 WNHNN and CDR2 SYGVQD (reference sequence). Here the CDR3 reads CASSERVAGGEDYEQYF. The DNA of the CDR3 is TGCGCCAGCAGTGAGAGGGTAGCGGGGGGAGAGGACTACGAGCAGTACTTC.

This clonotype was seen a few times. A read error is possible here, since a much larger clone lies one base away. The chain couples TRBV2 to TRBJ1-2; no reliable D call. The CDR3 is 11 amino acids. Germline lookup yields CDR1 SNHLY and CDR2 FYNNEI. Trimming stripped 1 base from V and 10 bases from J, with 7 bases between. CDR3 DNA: TGTGCCAGCAGTGAAGGACACGACTACACCTTC. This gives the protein CASSEGHDYTF. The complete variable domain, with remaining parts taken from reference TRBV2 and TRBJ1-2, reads EPEVTQTPSHQVTQMGQEVILRCVPISNHLYFYWYRQILGQKVEFLVSFYNNEISEKSEIFDDQFSVERPDGSNFTLKIRSTKLEDSAMYFCASSEGHDYTFGSGTRLTVV.

The CDR3 bases are TGTGCCAGCAGCCAAGAGTTTGGGGGGCTCGCTGGGGCCAACGTCCTGACTTTC. It specifies CASSQEFGGLAGANVLTF. The V and J genes are TRBV3-1 and TRBJ2-6; D might be TRBD1 or TRBD2, each matching 6 bases. Germline CDR1 LGHDT, CDR2 YNNKEL (reference sequence). Trimming stripped 0 bases from V and 2 bases from J, with 14 bases between. The CDR3 is 18 residues long.

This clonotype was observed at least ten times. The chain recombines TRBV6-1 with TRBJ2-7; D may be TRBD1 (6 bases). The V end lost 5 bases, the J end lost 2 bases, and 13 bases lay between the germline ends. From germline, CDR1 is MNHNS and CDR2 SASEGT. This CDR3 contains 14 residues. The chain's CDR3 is CASSPGQLTYEQYF. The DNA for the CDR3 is TGTGCCAGCAGTCCAGGACAGTTGACCTACGAGCAGTACTTC.

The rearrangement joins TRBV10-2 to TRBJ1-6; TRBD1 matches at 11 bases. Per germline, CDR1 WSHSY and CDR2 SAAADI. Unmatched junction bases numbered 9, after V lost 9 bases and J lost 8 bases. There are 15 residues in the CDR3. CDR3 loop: CASKQGTGGDSPLHF. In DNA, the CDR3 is TGCGCCAGTAAACAGGGGACAGGGGGGGATTCACCCCTCCACTTT.

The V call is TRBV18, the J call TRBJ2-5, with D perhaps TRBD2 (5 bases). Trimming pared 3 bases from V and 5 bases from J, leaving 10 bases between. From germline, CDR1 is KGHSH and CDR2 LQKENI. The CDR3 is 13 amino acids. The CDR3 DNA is TGTGCCAGCTCACCGCAGAGGGCGGAGACCCAGTACTTC. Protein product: CASSPQRAETQYF.

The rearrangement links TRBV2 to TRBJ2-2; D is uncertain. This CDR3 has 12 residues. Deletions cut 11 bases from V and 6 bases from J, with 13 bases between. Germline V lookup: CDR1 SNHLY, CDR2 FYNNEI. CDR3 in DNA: TGTGCCTGGGGTGACATGGCCGGGGAGCTGTTTTTT. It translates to CAWGDMAGELFF.

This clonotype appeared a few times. The DNA for the CDR3 is TGCAGTGCCCACCGTTCAGGGGCCCCCCTGAACACTGAAGCTTTCTTT. It translates to CSAHRSGAPLNTEAFF. V is TRBV20-1 and J is TRBJ1-1; TRBD1 might be the D (6 bases). The CDR3 is made up of 16 amino acids. Germline V gene lookup returns CDR1 DFQATT and CDR2 SNEGSKA (reference sequence). V lost 6 bases, J lost 0 bases, and 20 bases lay in between.

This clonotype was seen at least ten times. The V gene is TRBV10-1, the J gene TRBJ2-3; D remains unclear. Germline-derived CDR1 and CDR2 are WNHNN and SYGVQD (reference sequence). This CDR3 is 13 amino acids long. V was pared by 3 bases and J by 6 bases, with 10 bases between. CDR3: CASSDPDLDTQYF. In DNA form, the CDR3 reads TGCGCCAGCAGTGATCCCGACTTGGATACGCAGTATTTT.

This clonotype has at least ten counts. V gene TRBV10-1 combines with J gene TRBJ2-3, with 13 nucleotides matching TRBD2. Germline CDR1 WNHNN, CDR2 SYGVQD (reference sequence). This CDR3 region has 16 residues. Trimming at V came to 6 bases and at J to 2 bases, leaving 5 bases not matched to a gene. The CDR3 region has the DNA TGCGCCAGCAGGGCAGGGACTAGCGGGACCACAGATACGCAGTATTTT. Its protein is CASRAGTSGTTDTQYF.